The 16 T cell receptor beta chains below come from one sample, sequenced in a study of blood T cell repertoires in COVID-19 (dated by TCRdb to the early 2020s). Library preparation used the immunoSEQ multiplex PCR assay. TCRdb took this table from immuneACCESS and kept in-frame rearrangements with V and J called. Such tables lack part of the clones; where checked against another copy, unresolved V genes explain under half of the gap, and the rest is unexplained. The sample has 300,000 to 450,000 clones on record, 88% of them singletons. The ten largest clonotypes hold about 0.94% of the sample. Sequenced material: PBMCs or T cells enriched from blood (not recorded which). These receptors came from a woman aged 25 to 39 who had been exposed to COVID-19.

The DNA of the CDR3 is TGTGCCAGCAGCCGCGGACAGGGGGCTAACTATGGCTACACCTTC. Protein: CASSRGQGANYGYTF. This chain connects TRBV3-1 (or the pseudogene TRBV3-2) to TRBJ1-2; 10 bases line up with TRBD1. Losses at the gene ends were 4 bases for V and 0 bases for J; bases not matched to a gene: 2. Germline V CDR1 and CDR2: LGHDT, YNNKEL (reference sequence). There are 15 residues in the CDR3.

In nucleotides, the CDR3 is TGTGCCAGCAGTTACTCGACTTTATACACTGAAGCTTTCTTT. Its protein is CASSYSTLYTEAFF. This chain connects TRBV6-5 to TRBJ1-1; D call uncertain. This CDR3 has 14 amino acids. Germline-derived CDR1 and CDR2 are MNHEY and SVGAGI. V was clipped by 0 bases and J by 3 bases, with 8 bases between them.

CDR3 loop: CASRQDRVFYNEQFF. The CDR3 DNA reads TGTGCCAGCAGACAAGACAGGGTTTTCTACAATGAGCAGTTCTTC. The genes are TRBV28 and TRBJ2-1, with 7 bases fitting TRBD1. Germline V CDR1 and CDR2: MDHEN, SYDVKM. The J segment lost 3 bases and the V segment lost 6 bases, leaving 8 bases of the junction unmatched. The CDR3 length is 15 residues. Supplemented by reference TRBV28 and TRBJ2-1, the full variable domain reads DVKVTQSSRYLVKRTGEKVFLECVQDMDHENMFWYRQDPGLGLRLIYFSYDVKMKEKGDIPEGYSVSREKKERFSLILESASTNQTSMYLCASRQDRVFYNEQFFGPGTRLTVL.

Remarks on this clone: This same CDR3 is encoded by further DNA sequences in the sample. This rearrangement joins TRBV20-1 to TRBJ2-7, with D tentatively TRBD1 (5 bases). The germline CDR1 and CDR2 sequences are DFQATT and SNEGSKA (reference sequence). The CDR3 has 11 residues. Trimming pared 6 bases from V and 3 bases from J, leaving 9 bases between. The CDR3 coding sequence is TGCAGTGCCCTCCAGGGCTACGAGCAGTACTTC. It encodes CSALQGYEQYF.

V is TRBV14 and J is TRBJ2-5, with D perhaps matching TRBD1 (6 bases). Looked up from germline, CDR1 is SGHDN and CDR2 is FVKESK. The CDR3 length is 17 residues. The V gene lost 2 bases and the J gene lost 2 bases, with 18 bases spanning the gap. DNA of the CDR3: TGTGCCAGCAGCCAACGGGACATTGTTAAAACACAAGAGACCCAGTACTTC. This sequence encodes CASSQRDIVKTQETQYF.

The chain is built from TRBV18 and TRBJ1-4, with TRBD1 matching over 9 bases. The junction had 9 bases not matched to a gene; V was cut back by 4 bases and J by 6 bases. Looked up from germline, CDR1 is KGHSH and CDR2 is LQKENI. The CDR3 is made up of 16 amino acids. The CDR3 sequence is CASSLGQGPLYEKLFF. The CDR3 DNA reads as TGTGCCAGCTCACTAGGACAGGGGCCTTTATATGAAAAACTGTTTTTT.

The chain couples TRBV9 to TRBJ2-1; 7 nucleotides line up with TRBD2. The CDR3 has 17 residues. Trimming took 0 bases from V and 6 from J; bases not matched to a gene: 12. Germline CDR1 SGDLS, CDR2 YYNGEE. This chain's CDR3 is CASSVVNAAGVGNEQFF. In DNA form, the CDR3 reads TGTGCCAGCAGCGTAGTCAACGCGGCGGGAGTTGGCAATGAGCAGTTCTTC.

The CDR3 is CATPGHYEQYF. The DNA of the CDR3 is TGTGCCACCCCTGGCCATTACGAGCAGTACTTC. This rearrangement joins TRBV19 to TRBJ2-7; no clear D gene. The V gene lost 10 bases and the J gene lost 4 bases, with 11 bases spanning the gap. CDR3 length equals 11 residues. The germline gives CDR1 LNHDA, CDR2 SQIVND (reference sequence).

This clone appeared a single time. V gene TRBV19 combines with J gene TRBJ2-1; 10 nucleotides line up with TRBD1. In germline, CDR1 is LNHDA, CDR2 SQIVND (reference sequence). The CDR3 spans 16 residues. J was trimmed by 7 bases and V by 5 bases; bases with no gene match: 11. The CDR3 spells CASSVRWGQGLNEQFF. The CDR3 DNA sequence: TGTGCCAGTAGTGTCAGATGGGGACAGGGGTTAAATGAGCAGTTCTTC.

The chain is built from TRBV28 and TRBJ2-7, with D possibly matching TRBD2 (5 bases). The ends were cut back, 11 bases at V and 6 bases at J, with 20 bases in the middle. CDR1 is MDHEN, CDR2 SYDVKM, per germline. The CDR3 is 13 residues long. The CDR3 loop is CAGLRVQEGEQYF. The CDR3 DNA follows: TGTGCCGGACTCCGGGTCCAAGAGGGCGAGCAGTACTTC.

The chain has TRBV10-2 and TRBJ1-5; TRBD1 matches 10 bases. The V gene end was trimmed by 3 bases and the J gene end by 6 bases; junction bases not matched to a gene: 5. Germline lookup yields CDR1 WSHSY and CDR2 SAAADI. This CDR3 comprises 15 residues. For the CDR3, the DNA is TGCGCCAGCAGTGATGCGACAGGGGGCGGTCAGCCCCAGCATTTT. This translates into CASSDATGGGQPQHF.

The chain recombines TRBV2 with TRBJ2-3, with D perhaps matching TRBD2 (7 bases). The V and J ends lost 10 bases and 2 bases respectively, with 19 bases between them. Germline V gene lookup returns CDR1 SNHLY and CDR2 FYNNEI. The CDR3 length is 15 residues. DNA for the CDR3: TGTGCCATCCCGAAGGGGGGGGCTATCACAGATACGCAGTATTTT. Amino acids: CAIPKGGAITDTQYF.

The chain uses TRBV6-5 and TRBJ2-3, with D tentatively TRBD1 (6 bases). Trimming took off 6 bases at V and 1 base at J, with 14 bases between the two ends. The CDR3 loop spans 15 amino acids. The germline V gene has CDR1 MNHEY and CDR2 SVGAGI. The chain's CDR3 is CASSLMGARTDTQYF. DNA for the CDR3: TGTGCCAGCAGCCTAATGGGGGCCCGCACAGATACGCAGTATTTT.

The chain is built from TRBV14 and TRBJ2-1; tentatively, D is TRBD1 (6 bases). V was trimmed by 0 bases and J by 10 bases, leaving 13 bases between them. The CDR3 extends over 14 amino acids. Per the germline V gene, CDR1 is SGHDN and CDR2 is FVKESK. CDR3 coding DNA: TGTGCCAGCAGCCAAGAATACGGACAGAAGGAGCAGTTCTTC. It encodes CASSQEYGQKEQFF. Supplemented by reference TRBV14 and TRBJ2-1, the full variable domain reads EAGVTQFPSHSVIEKGQTVTLRCDPISGHDNLYWYRRVMGKEIKFLLHFVKESKQDESGMPNNRFLAERTGGTYSTLKVQPAELEDSGVYFCASSQEYGQKEQFFGPGTRLTVL.

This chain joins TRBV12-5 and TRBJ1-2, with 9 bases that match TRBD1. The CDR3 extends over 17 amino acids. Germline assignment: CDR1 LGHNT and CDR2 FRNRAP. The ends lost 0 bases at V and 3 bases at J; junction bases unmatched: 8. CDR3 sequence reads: CASGLVLGTGLDYGYTF. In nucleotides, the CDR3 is TGTGCTAGTGGTTTGGTACTCGGGACAGGGCTCGACTATGGCTACACCTTC.

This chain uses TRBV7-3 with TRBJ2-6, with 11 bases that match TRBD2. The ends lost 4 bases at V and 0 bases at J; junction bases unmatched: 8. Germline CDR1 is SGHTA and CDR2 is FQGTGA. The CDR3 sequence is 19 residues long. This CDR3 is CASSSPGLAAHSGANVLTF. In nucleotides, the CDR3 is TGTGCCAGCAGCTCGCCGGGACTAGCGGCCCACTCTGGGGCCAACGTCCTGACTTTC. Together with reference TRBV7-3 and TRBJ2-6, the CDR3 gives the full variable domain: GAGVSQTPSNKVTEKGKYVELRCDPISGHTALYWYRQSLGQGPEFLIYFQGTGAADDSGLPNDRFFAVRPEGSVSTLKIQRTERGDSAVYLCASSSPGLAAHSGANVLTFGAGSRLTVL.